This T cell receptor (beta chain) appears in the sequencing data of a study of T-cell reconstitution after alpha-beta-depleted transplantation in children (dated by TCRdb to 2016 to 2018). In terms of the full investigation: Using TCR repertoire profiling, the study followed T-cell immune reconstitution in a quantitative way in children after TCRalphabeta/CD19-depleted allogeneic hematopoietic cell transplantation.

The germline ends are 9 bases apart after V is trimmed by 5 bases and J by 2 bases. According to the germline V gene, CDR1 reads SNHLY and CDR2 reads FYNNEI. There are 13 amino acids in the CDR3, from cysteine to phenylalanine inclusive. Of all the DNA, just the CDR3 is kept, 39 bases in frame from base 1. The library was produced with PCR. Sequencing instrument: Illumina HiSeq 2500. TCR library preparation used molecular barcoding, with unique molecular identifiers applied to normalize quantification of the TCRbeta repertoire. TCRdb trimmed public reads at Q25 via fastp, called clones via MiXCR and kept in-frame beta chains. Every CDR3 protein is listed once, alongside the most common genes and DNA of its rows. This sample lists about 360,000 distinct CDR3 sequences; roughly 13% were detected once. Over 3.5% of the sample belongs to the ten largest clones. This clonotype has a handful of counts. The antigen it recognizes is unknown. There are no base qualities to consult, and no much larger clone falls within one base.

This receptor chain uses TRBV2 and TRBJ1-1; the D gene is not confidently resolved. The sequence derives from a human donor who donated a stem cell graft to a child with Fanconi anemia. Sequenced material: PBMCs, taken from the stem cell graft. The DNA is TGTGCCAGCAGTACCTACTCAAACACTGAAGCTTTCTTT. Translated, this gives CASSTYSNTEAFF.